These 18 T cell receptor beta chains originate from one sample sequenced in a study of T cell repertoires in cytomegalovirus infection (dated by TCRdb to about 2019). Sample treatment or condition, as interpreted from the label and publication: in vitro stimulation with specific CMV peptide epitopes to enrich CMV-specific T cells. What these receptors recognize is not known. The listed sequencing device is Illumina HiSeq 1500. Through fastp at Q25 and MiXCR, TCRdb rebuilt clones from the public reads, retaining in-frame beta chains. Each CDR3 protein appears once, grouped with its most common genes and DNA. The sample yields 370,000 or so distinct CDR3 sequences; roughly 34% were counted once. Roughly 13% of the sample rests with the top ten. The sample was cultured PBMCs, taken from culture after CMV antigen stimulation. The origin of the receptors is a human donor in good health (CMV status not recorded). Some clones in this sample may be carry-over from other donors' samples.

This chain joins TRBV6-8 and TRBJ2-5; 7 positions match TRBD2. The CDR3 runs 15 residues. V trimming: 2 bases; J trimming: 4 bases; junction bases outside the gene matches: 7. Germline V gives CDR1 MNHGY, CDR2 SAAAGT. For the CDR3, the DNA is TGTGCCAGCAGTTACGAGGGAGGGGACCGAGAGACCCAGTACTTC. This translates into CASSYEGGDRETQYF.

About this clonotype itself: A read error may produce the germline difference seen at one junction end. The chain links TRBV29-1 to TRBJ1-5; D ambiguous. The CDR3 extends over 13 amino acids. The germline V gene encodes CDR1 SQVTM and CDR2 ANQGSEA. CDR3 nucleotide sequence: TGCAGCGTGGGAGACGGATACAATCAGTCCCAGCATTTT. This translates into CSVGDGYNQSQHF.

J is TRBJ2-3 and V is TRBV19; 8 bases are a match to TRBD2. Germline trimming cut 5 bases from V and 0 bases from J; bases unmatched to any gene: 4. Germline V CDR1 and CDR2: LNHDA, SQIVND (reference sequence). The CDR3 is 15 residues long. For the CDR3, the DNA is TGTGCCAGTAGTGTTAGCGGGATTAGCACAGATACGCAGTATTTT. Translating it yields CASSVSGISTDTQYF.

The chain links TRBV19 to TRBJ2-1; D unresolved. The CDR3 extends over 14 amino acids. V was trimmed by 7 bases and J by 6 bases, leaving 16 bases between them. Germline assignment: CDR1 LNHDA and CDR2 SQIVND (reference sequence). The CDR3 bases are TGTGCCAGTACCCAGTACGGGCCAGGCAATGAGCAGTTCTTC. It specifies CASTQYGPGNEQFF.

The table lists this clonotype with many counts. The chain's CDR3 is CASSYRRQGEQFF. In nucleotides, the CDR3 is TGTGCCAGCAGTTACAGAAGACAGGGAGAGCAGTTCTTC. This chain uses TRBV6-5 with TRBJ2-1; 7 nucleotides match TRBD1. The CDR3 loop spans 13 amino acids. Trimming cost V 2 bases and J 10 bases; bases outside gene matches: 5. Germline V lookup: CDR1 MNHEY, CDR2 SVGAGI.

This clonotype was seen a few times. V usage is TRBV27 and J usage is TRBJ1-1, with 10 bases identical to TRBD1. Unmatched junction bases numbered 11, after V lost 3 bases and J lost 7 bases. Germline-derived CDR1 and CDR2 are MNHEY and SMNVEV (reference sequence). The CDR3 extends over 16 amino acids. The DNA of the CDR3 is TGTGCCAGCAGTTTGCAACCGGGACAGGGGTTGGGTGAAGCTTTCTTT. As protein: CASSLQPGQGLGEAFF.

This clonotype was seen a handful of times. This chain joins TRBV29-1 and TRBJ1-1; TRBD1 is a possible D gene (5 bases). This CDR3 spans 14 amino acids. Germline values: CDR1 SQVTM, CDR2 ANQGSEA. Trimming took 5 bases from V and 2 from J, leaving 15 bases between them. CDR3 in amino acids: CSVMGVVVNTEAFF. The CDR3 bases are TGCAGCGTTATGGGGGTTGTCGTAAACACTGAAGCTTTCTTT.

This clonotype was counted many times. The chain joins TRBV6-1 to TRBJ2-7, with a tentative D call TRBD2 (5 bases). The CDR3 is 14 residues long. V lost 5 bases and J 3 bases, leaving 14 bases between the germline ends. CDR1 MNHNS and CDR2 SASEGT come from the germline V gene. CDR3 in DNA: TGTGCCAGCAGTCCCGAACCCGAGGGCTACGAGCAGTACGTC. Its protein product is CASSPEPEGYEQYV.

This chain uses TRBV20-1 with TRBJ2-7; 10 bases line up with TRBD2. CDR1 and CDR2 from the germline V gene are DFQATT and SNEGSKA (reference sequence). Trimming at V came to 5 bases and at J to 6 bases, leaving 10 bases not matched to a gene. CDR3 length: 14 residues. In DNA form, the CDR3 reads TGCAGTGCTGTTAAGCGGGAGGGCCTGGCCGAGCAGTACGTC. The encoded protein is CSAVKREGLAEQYV.

The chain recombines TRBV5-1 with TRBJ1-4; D gene unclear. Germline V lookup: CDR1 SGHRS, CDR2 YFSETQ. V lost 8 bases and J 0 bases, leaving 20 bases between the germline ends. CDR3 length: 17 amino acids. The CDR3 region is CASRMWPRGSTNEKLFF. CDR3 sequence (DNA): TGCGCCAGTCGAATGTGGCCCCGCGGGTCAACTAATGAAAAACTGTTTTTT.

This clonotype was detected a few times. This sequence joins TRBV27 and TRBJ2-7, with 8 bases that match TRBD1. The junction had 10 bases not matched to a gene; V was cut back by 8 bases and J by 10 bases. The CDR3 totals 12 residues. Germline V gives CDR1 MNHEY, CDR2 SMNVEV (reference sequence). CDR3: CASRDGTGRQYV. The CDR3 nucleotides read TGTGCCAGCCGCGACGGGACAGGACGACAGTACGTC.

This clonotype has just a few counts. V gene TRBV11-3 combines with J gene TRBJ2-7; perhaps TRBD1 as D (6 bases). CDR3 length: 12 amino acids. V shed 5 bases and J shed 5 bases, with 10 bases lying between them. Germline assignment: CDR1 SGHNT and CDR2 YENEEA. As DNA, the CDR3 is TGTGCCAGCAGCGTTGAGGGGGACGAGCAGTACTTC. Its protein product is CASSVEGDEQYF. Drawing the rest from reference TRBV11-3 and TRBJ2-7, the complete variable domain is EAGVVQSPRYKIIEKKQPVAFWCNPISGHNTLYWYLQNLGQGPELLIRYENEEAVDDSQLPKDRFSAERLKGVDSTLKIQPAELGDSAVYLCASSVEGDEQYFGPGTRLTVT.

J is TRBJ2-5 and V is TRBV15; possibly TRBD1 for D (6 bases). The germline V gene has CDR1 LNHNV and CDR2 YYDKDF (reference sequence). The V and J ends lost 3 bases and 1 base respectively, with 12 bases between them. This CDR3 has 15 residues. CDR3 bases: TGTGCCACCAGCAGGTATTACAGGGCCCAAGAGACCCAGTACTTC. It translates to CATSRYYRAQETQYF. The full variable domain, rest sourced from reference TRBV15 and TRBJ2-5, is DAMVIQNPRYQVTQFGKPVTLSCSQTLNHNVMYWYQQKSSQAPKLLFHYYDKDFNNEADTPDNFQSRRPNTSFCFLDIRSPGLGDTAMYLCATSRYYRAQETQYFGPGTRLLVL.

J is TRBJ2-1 and V is TRBV19, with TRBD2 identical over 10 bases. Germline V gene data show CDR1 as LNHDA and CDR2 as SQIVND (reference sequence). With 3 bases clipped from V and 10 bases from J, the junction kept 9 bases outside the gene matches. This CDR3 is built from 15 residues. The CDR3 sequence is CASSIFLAGEGEQFF. CDR3 nucleotide sequence: TGTGCCAGTAGTATCTTTCTAGCGGGAGAAGGCGAGCAGTTCTTC.

This clonotype was observed a handful of times. The chain uses TRBV28 and TRBJ2-1; D may correspond to TRBD1 or TRBD2 (5 bases each). CDR1 MDHEN and CDR2 SYDVKM come from the germline V gene. The CDR3 runs 16 residues. Trimming shortened V by 2 bases and J by 2 bases, and 13 bases separated the two germline ends. CDR3 DNA sequence: TGTGCCAGCAGTTTAACCCAGGGAGTGACCTACAATGAGCAGTTCTTC. Amino acid sequence: CASSLTQGVTYNEQFF.

The J gene is TRBJ2-7, the V gene TRBV7-9, with TRBD2 identical over 7 bases. Germline-derived CDR1 and CDR2 are SEHNR and FQNEAQ (reference sequence). The trim removed 1 base at V and 7 bases at J, leaving 10 bases unmatched. There are 15 residues in the CDR3. CDR3 in amino acids: CASSLEGGAQEEQYV. Here the CDR3 DNA reads TGTGCCAGCAGCTTAGAGGGAGGGGCTCAGGAAGAGCAGTACGTC.

This clonotype was counted a few times. The gene calls are TRBV6-8 and TRBJ2-3, with TRBD2 matching 7 bases. The CDR3 runs 16 residues. CDR1 and CDR2 from the germline V gene are MNHGY and SAAAGT. V lost 2 bases and J lost 2; bases outside the gene matches: 7. In DNA form, the CDR3 reads TGTGCCAGCAGTTACGGGGCTAGCGGCGACACAGATACGCAGTATTTT. It is translated as CASSYGASGDTDTQYF.

This clonotype was observed a handful of times. The chain links TRBV12-3 or TRBV12-4 to TRBJ2-2; 8 bases align to TRBD2. This CDR3 spans 16 amino acids. V was pared by 4 bases and J by 3 bases, with 7 bases of the junction left unmatched. As DNA, the CDR3 is TGTGCCAGCAGTTCTCGGGCAGCGGGAGACACCGGGGAGCTGTTTTTT. It codes for CASSSRAAGDTGELFF.